The source of this T cell receptor beta chain is a study of blood T cell repertoires in COVID-19. Looked up from germline, CDR1 is LGHNA and CDR2 is YNFKEQ. This CDR3 is 15 amino acids long. V dropped 0 bases and J dropped 10 bases, with 13 bases sitting between them. Profiling relied on immunoSEQ multiplex PCR, and the TCRdb table lists in-frame clones only, not all of them. This sample has 25,000 to 35,000 clones, with 70% to 85% found just once. The source is a woman of 80 years or more with acute or convalescent COVID-19. Sequencing used peripheral blood. The V call is TRBV4-2, the J call TRBJ1-6; the D gene is possibly TRBD1 (6 bases). CDR3 in DNA: TGTGCCAGCAGCCAAGACGGCGATAGGGGGTCACCCCTCCACTTT. Protein sequence: CASSQDGDRGSPLHF.